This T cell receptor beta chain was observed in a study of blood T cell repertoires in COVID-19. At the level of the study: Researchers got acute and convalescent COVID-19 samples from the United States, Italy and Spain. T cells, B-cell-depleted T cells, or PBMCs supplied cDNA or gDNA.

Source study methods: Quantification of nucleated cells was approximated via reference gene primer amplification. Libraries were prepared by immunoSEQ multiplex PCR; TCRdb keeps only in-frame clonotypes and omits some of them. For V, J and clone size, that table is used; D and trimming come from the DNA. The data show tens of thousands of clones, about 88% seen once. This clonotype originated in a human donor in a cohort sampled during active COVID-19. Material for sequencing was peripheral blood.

The CDR3 protein is CASSKSGGRSNEQYF. CDR3 nucleotide sequence: TGTGCCAGCAGCAAGTCTGGGGGCAGATCTAACGAGCAGTACTTC. This chain uses TRBV6-5 with TRBJ2-7; the D gene is possibly TRBD1 (6 bases). CDR1 and CDR2 from the germline V gene are MNHEY and SVGAGI. CDR3 size: 15 residues. The V and J ends lost 6 bases and 5 bases respectively, with 20 bases between them.